What follows are 12 T cell receptor beta chains derived from one specimen sequenced in a study of blood T cell repertoires in COVID-19. The data were produced by immunoSEQ multiplex PCR, yet TCRdb's version contains in-frame clones alone and is incomplete. Of 40,000 to 50,000 clones in the sample, 86% were seen once. Sequences were obtained from peripheral blood. The receptors come from a woman aged 55-75 years with acute or convalescent COVID-19.

The rearrangement links TRBV3-1 (or the pseudogene TRBV3-2) to TRBJ2-1; 8 bases fit TRBD2. The V and J ends lost 0 bases and 7 bases, in that order; junction bases with no gene match: 5. Germline V gives CDR1 LGHDT, CDR2 YNNKEL (reference sequence). The CDR3 loop spans 15 amino acids. The CDR3: CASSQDWSGGNEQFF. The CDR3 DNA is TGTGCCAGCAGCCAAGATTGGTCGGGAGGGAATGAGCAGTTCTTC.

The chain has TRBV30 and TRBJ1-1, with D possibly TRBD1 on 5 matching bases. Trimming took off 7 bases at V and 0 bases at J, with 18 bases between the two ends. This CDR3 contains 15 residues. Germline assignment: CDR1 GTSNPN and CDR2 SVGIG (reference sequence). As DNA, the CDR3 is TGTGCCTCGCAAAGGCGGGGACTGATGAACACTGAAGCTTTCTTT. Amino acid sequence: CASQRRGLMNTEAFF.

V gene TRBV5-1 combines with J gene TRBJ1-1, with 7 nucleotides matching TRBD1. The CDR3 length is 15 residues. The junction had 6 bases not matched to a gene; V was cut back by 3 bases and J by 1 base. CDR1 and CDR2 (germline): SGHRS, YFSETQ. CDR3 in amino acids: CASSSTAGGNTEAFF. As DNA, the CDR3 is TGCGCCAGCAGCTCCACGGCAGGGGGGAACACTGAAGCTTTCTTT.

The chain couples TRBV4-1 to TRBJ2-3, with a weak D call TRBD2 (5 bases). The CDR3 extends over 15 amino acids. Germline CDR1 is MGHRA and CDR2 is YSYEKL. The V gene lost 1 base and the J gene lost 0 bases, with 8 bases spanning the gap. This CDR3 is CASSQARTSTDTQYF. The CDR3 region has the DNA TGCGCCAGCAGCCAAGCCCGGACTAGCACAGATACGCAGTATTTT.

The chain is built from TRBV6-5 and TRBJ1-2, with TRBD1 matching 7 bases. This CDR3 contains 12 residues. Germline CDR1 and CDR2: MNHEY and SVGAGI. The ends lost 10 bases at V and 3 bases at J; junction bases unmatched: 5. CDR3 in amino acids: CAIGQAHYGYTF. CDR3 bases: TGTGCCATCGGACAGGCGCACTATGGCTACACCTTC.

The chain has TRBV10-2 and TRBJ1-5, with D unresolved. CDR1 WSHSY and CDR2 SAAADI come from the germline V gene. The V gene lost 5 bases and the J gene lost 2 bases, with 19 bases spanning the gap. The CDR3 loop spans 17 amino acids. The CDR3 sequence: CASSLNSGEGGNQPQHF. The CDR3 DNA sequence: TGCGCCAGCAGTCTTAACTCCGGGGAGGGCGGCAATCAGCCCCAGCATTTT.

This clone was seen just once. This chain joins TRBV12-5 and TRBJ1-1; 8 bases agree with TRBD1. CDR1 is LGHNT, CDR2 FRNRAP, per germline. This CDR3 has 16 amino acids. The junction had 6 bases not matched to a gene; V was cut back by 1 base and J by 2 bases. CDR3 loop: CASGLGGQGKNTEAFF. CDR3 nucleotide sequence: TGTGCTAGTGGTTTGGGCGGACAGGGCAAAAACACTGAAGCTTTCTTT.

This chain connects TRBV3-1 (or the pseudogene TRBV3-2) to TRBJ1-1; D gene ambiguous. V lost 0 bases and J lost 1, with 6 bases in between. This CDR3 contains 14 residues. Germline V lookup: CDR1 LGHDT, CDR2 YNNKEL (reference sequence). CDR3 amino acids: CASSQETENTEAFF. Here the CDR3 DNA reads TGTGCCAGCAGCCAAGAAACAGAGAACACTGAAGCTTTCTTT.

The chain carries TRBV5-1 and TRBJ2-5; 8 bases align to TRBD1. Germline trimming cut 2 bases from V and 5 bases from J; bases unmatched to any gene: 5. CDR1 SGHRS and CDR2 YFSETQ come from the germline V gene. The CDR3 totals 14 residues. This CDR3 reads CASSFGQGGETQYF. As DNA, the CDR3 is TGCGCCAGCAGCTTCGGACAGGGTGGGGAGACCCAGTACTTC.

This chain links TRBV10-2 with TRBJ2-7, with TRBD1 matching over 11 bases. Germline CDR1 and CDR2: WSHSY and SAAADI. Trimming cost V 3 bases and J 13 bases; bases outside gene matches: 11. The length of the CDR3 is 14 residues. CDR3 in amino acids: CASSDSRDRGDYYF. The CDR3 bases are TGCGCCAGCAGTGACTCCCGGGACAGGGGGGACTATTACTTC.

This clone showed up just once. The chain uses TRBV18 and TRBJ2-6, with D possibly TRBD2 on 5 matching bases. V lost 1 base, J lost 0 bases, and 13 bases lay in between. The CDR3 spans 18 residues. Germline V gene sequence: CDR1 KGHSH, CDR2 LQKENI. DNA of the CDR3: TGTGCCAGCTCACCACTTGGTAGCGCCTCCTCTGGGGCCAACGTCCTGACTTTC. This encodes CASSPLGSASSGANVLTF.

The chain uses TRBV7-6 and TRBJ1-5; TRBD1 matches at 8 bases. V gave up 1 base and J gave up 6 bases; unmatched junction bases: 5. Germline lookup yields CDR1 SGHVS and CDR2 FNYEAQ. The CDR3 length is 15 residues. The CDR3: CASSLGRDRRQPQHF. In nucleotides, the CDR3 is TGTGCCAGCAGCTTAGGGCGGGACAGGCGTCAGCCCCAGCATTTT.